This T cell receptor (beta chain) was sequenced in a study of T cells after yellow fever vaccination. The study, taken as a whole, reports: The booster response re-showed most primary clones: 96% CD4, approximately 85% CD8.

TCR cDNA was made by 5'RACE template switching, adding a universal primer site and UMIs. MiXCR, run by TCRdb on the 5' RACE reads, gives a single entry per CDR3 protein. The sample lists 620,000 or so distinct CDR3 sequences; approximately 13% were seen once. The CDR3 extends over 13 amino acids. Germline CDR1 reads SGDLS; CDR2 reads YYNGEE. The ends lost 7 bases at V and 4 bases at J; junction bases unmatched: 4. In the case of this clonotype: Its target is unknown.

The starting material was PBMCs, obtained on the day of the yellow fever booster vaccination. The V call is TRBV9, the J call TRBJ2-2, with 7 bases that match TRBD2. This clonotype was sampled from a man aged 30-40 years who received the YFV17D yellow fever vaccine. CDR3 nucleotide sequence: TGTGCCAGCGGACCGGGGGGCACCGGGGAGCTGTTTTTT. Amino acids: CASGPGGTGELFF.